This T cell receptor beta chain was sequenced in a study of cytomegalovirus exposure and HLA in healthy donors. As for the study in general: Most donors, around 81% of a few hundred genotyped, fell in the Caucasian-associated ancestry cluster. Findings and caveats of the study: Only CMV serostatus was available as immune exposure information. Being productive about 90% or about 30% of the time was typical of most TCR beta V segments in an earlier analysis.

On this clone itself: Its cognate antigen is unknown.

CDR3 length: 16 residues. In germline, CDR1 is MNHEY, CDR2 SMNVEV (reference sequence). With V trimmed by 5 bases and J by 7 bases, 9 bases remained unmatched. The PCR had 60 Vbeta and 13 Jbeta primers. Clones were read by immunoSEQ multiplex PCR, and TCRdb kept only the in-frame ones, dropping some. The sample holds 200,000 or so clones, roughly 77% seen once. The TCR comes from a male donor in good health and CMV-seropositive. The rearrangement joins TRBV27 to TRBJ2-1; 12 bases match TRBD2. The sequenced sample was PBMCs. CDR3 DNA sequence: TGTGCCAGCAGTCCCCAGACTAGCGGGAGTATTAATGAGCAGTTCTTC. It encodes CASSPQTSGSINEQFF.